Sequencing of this T cell receptor (beta chain) was carried out in a study of cytomegalovirus exposure and HLA in healthy donors. Study results and limitations: The records held CMV serostatus as the only immune exposure information.

This clone was found once. Its specificity is not known. Everyone who donated was a healthy bone marrow donor. The PCR made use of 60 Vbeta and 13 Jbeta primers. TCRdb's copy holds only in-frame clones and misses some; the assay was immunoSEQ multiplex PCR. The table includes about 160,000 clones, 80% to 85% detected once. The V gene's germline CDR1 is SGDLS and CDR2 YYNGEE. This CDR3 is 14 amino acids long. V gave up 0 bases and J gave up 2 bases, with 9 bases separating them. The receptor was isolated from a male donor in good health and CMV-seropositive. V gene TRBV9 combines with J gene TRBJ2-7; the D gene is possibly TRBD1 (6 bases). The material sequenced was PBMCs. The chain's CDR3 is CASSVGDMTYEQYF. Written as DNA, the CDR3 is TGTGCCAGCAGCGTAGGGGACATGACCTACGAGCAGTACTTC.